The T cell receptor (beta chain) under discussion was sequenced for a study of blood T cell repertoires in COVID-19. V lost 6 bases and J 4 bases, leaving 13 bases between the germline ends. This CDR3 has 14 amino acids. Germline V gene lookup returns CDR1 SGDLS and CDR2 YYNGEE. Per the original data handling: Nucleated cell number was recorded as an estimate derived from reference gene primer amplification. Clones were read by immunoSEQ multiplex PCR, and TCRdb kept only the in-frame ones, dropping some. V and J calls plus clone size are reproduced from that table; the DNA served to infer D and trimming. The table has 130,000 to 150,000 clones, 88% seen once; the top ten hold about 1.8%.

Sequenced sample: peripheral blood. The chain uses TRBV9 and TRBJ2-2; TRBD1 might be the D (6 bases). The receptor was derived from a woman in her forties or fifties with acute or convalescent COVID-19. CDR3 amino acids: CASTLDRFTGELFF. The CDR3 nucleotides read TGTGCCAGCACCTTGGACAGATTCACCGGGGAGCTGTTTTTT.